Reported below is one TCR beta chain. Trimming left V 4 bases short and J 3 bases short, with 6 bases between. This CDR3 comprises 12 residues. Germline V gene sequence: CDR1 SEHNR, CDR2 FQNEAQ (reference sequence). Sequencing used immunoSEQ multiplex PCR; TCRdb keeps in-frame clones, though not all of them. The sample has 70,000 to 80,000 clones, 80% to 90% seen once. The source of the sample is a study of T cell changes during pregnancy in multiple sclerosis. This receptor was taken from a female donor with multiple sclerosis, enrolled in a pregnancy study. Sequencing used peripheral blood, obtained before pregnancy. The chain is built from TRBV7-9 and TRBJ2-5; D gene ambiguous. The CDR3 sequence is CASSSQEETQYF. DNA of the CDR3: TGTGCCAGCAGCTCACAAGAAGAGACCCAGTACTTC.